This T cell receptor beta chain was captured by sequencing in a study of blood T cell repertoires in COVID-19. As for the study in general: Acute and convalescent COVID-19 samples came from the United States, Italy and Spain. PBMCs, B-cell-depleted T cells, or T cells were the source of the cDNA or gDNA that made up the material.

Original handling: Cell counts per sample came from amplifying reference gene primers. Method: immunoSEQ multiplex PCR; TCRdb's copy keeps in-frame clones and lacks some. The V and J calls and clone size were taken over from that table, and D and trimming were inferred from the DNA. The sample has just under 55,000 clones, 90% to 95% seen once. Germline values: CDR1 WSHSY, CDR2 SAAADI. This CDR3 has 16 amino acids. Trimming cost V 2 bases and J 0 bases; bases outside gene matches: 1. The V call is TRBV10-2, the J call TRBJ2-2; 9 nucleotides match TRBD2. The sequence came from a man aged 45-65 years with acute or convalescent COVID-19. Sequenced sample: peripheral blood. The CDR3 here is CASSETSGPNTGELFF. Written as DNA, the CDR3 is TGCGCCAGCAGTGAGACTAGCGGGCCGAACACCGGGGAGCTGTTTTTT.